This passage covers 21 T cell receptor beta chains from one sample sequenced in a study of blood T cell repertoires in COVID-19. Generated by immunoSEQ multiplex PCR, the TCRdb table keeps only in-frame clones and is missing some. In the table there are over 85,000 clones, 75% to 90% of which are singletons. Specimen: peripheral blood. Receptors were obtained from a man between 60 and 75 years old with acute or convalescent COVID-19.

The chain is built from TRBV4-1 and TRBJ1-1; D is ambiguous. CDR1 and CDR2 from the germline V gene are MGHRA and YSYEKL. V was trimmed by 8 bases and J by 3 bases, leaving 13 bases between them. CDR3 length: 13 amino acids. As DNA, the CDR3 is TGCGCCAGCGGGATCGACGGGGACACTGAAGCTTTCTTT. It specifies CASGIDGDTEAFF.

The chain carries TRBV6-2 or TRBV6-3 and TRBJ2-7, with unresolved D. CDR3 size: 14 residues. CDR1 and CDR2 from the germline V gene are MNHEY and SVGEGT. The V and J ends lost 2 bases and 0 bases respectively, with 8 bases between them. CDR3 in amino acids: CASSYSVSSYEQYF. The DNA for the CDR3 is TGTGCCAGCAGTTACAGTGTCAGCTCCTACGAGCAGTACTTC.

This chain connects TRBV19 to TRBJ1-1; maybe TRBD1 (5 bases). V lost 3 bases and J 1 base, leaving 9 bases between the germline ends. The length of the CDR3 is 14 residues. Germline values: CDR1 LNHDA, CDR2 SQIVND (reference sequence). The CDR3 loop reads CASSILGGNTEAFF. The CDR3, as DNA: TGTGCCAGTAGTATCCTCGGGGGGAACACTGAAGCTTTCTTT.

The genes are TRBV18 and TRBJ1-2; tentatively, D is TRBD1 (6 bases). This CDR3 has 13 amino acids. Trimming took 3 bases from V and 1 from J, leaving 6 bases between them. Germline CDR1 is KGHSH and CDR2 is LQKENI. CDR3 amino acids: CASSPDSNYGYTF. The CDR3 DNA reads TGTGCCAGCTCACCGGACAGTAACTATGGCTACACCTTC.

V usage is TRBV13 and J usage is TRBJ2-5; D is perhaps TRBD2 (5 bases). Germline V gives CDR1 PRHDT, CDR2 FYEKMQ (reference sequence). The length of the CDR3 is 12 residues. V was shortened by 5 bases and J by 4 bases, with 8 bases between the two germline ends. The CDR3 sequence is CASSIRGETQYF. The CDR3 DNA follows: TGTGCCAGCAGCATCCGGGGAGAGACCCAGTACTTC. The full variable domain, its missing parts supplied by reference TRBV13 and TRBJ2-5, is AAGVIQSPRHLIKEKRETATLKCYPIPRHDTVYWYQQGPGQDPQFLISFYEKMQSDKGSIPDRFSAQQFSDYHSELNMSSLELGDSALYFCASSIRGETQYFGPGTRLLVL.

This sequence joins TRBV7-8 and TRBJ2-3; maybe TRBD1 (5 bases). Germline V CDR1 and CDR2: SGHVS, FQNEAQ. CDR3 size: 14 residues. Trimming left V 4 bases short and J 1 base short, with 9 bases between. The chain's CDR3 is CASSWGRGTDTQYF. The CDR3 DNA reads TGTGCCAGCAGCTGGGGCAGAGGCACAGATACGCAGTATTTT.

The chain recombines TRBV14 with TRBJ2-2, with a weak D call TRBD2 (7 bases). CDR3 length: 17 amino acids. The germline V and J ends were trimmed by 4 bases and 4 bases, with 19 bases remaining between them. CDR1 is SGHDN, CDR2 FVKESK, per germline. As DNA, the CDR3 is TGTGCCAGCAGCCCGCTGGGGGGGGCTACGTTCACCGGGGAGCTGTTTTTT. It translates to CASSPLGGATFTGELFF. The variable domain in full, completed from reference TRBV14 and TRBJ2-2, reads EAGVTQFPSHSVIEKGQTVTLRCDPISGHDNLYWYRRVMGKEIKFLLHFVKESKQDESGMPNNRFLAERTGGTYSTLKVQPAELEDSGVYFCASSPLGGATFTGELFFGEGSRLTVL.

The chain joins TRBV30 to TRBJ2-5; TRBD2 matches at 11 bases. This CDR3 spans 14 amino acids. The germline V gene has CDR1 GTSNPN and CDR2 SVGIG (reference sequence). With V trimmed by 4 bases and J by 1 base, 2 bases remained unmatched. CDR3 sequence: CAWTGTSGQETQYF. CDR3 DNA sequence: TGTGCCTGGACTGGGACTAGCGGCCAAGAGACCCAGTACTTC.

The CDR3 spells CASSPGIGELFF. Here the CDR3 DNA reads TGTGCCAGCAGCCCGGGGATCGGGGAGCTGTTTTTT. The gene calls are TRBV7-2 and TRBJ2-2, with D perhaps TRBD2 (5 bases). The V gene's germline CDR1 is SGHTA and CDR2 FQGNSA. V lost 5 bases, J lost 7 bases, and 8 bases lay in between. The CDR3 extends over 12 amino acids.

The chain carries TRBV6-5 and TRBJ2-7; D is possibly TRBD2 (6 bases). Germline CDR1 MNHEY, CDR2 SVGAGI. V lost 6 bases, J lost 7 bases, and 13 bases lay in between. CDR3 length: 12 residues. The CDR3 bases are TGTGCCAGCAGGACCGGGACTTCTGAGCAGTACTTC. Its protein is CASRTGTSEQYF.

This clone was recorded once. V is TRBV5-5 and J is TRBJ1-1; no clear D gene. The CDR3 runs 15 residues. Germline V lookup: CDR1 SGHKS, CDR2 YYEKEE (reference sequence). With 3 bases removed from V and 1 base from J, the gap between germline ends came to 13 bases. CDR3 sequence (DNA): TGTGCCAGCAGCTCGCGGGCACGATGGAACACTGAAGCTTTCTTT. Residues: CASSSRARWNTEAFF.

In its sample, this clone was seen a few times. The chain carries TRBV6-5 and TRBJ2-3; TRBD2 might be the D (6 bases). The CDR3 sequence is 13 residues long. Per the germline V gene, CDR1 is MNHEY and CDR2 is SVGAGI. V shed 5 bases and J shed 11 bases, with 17 bases lying between them. CDR3 nucleotides: TGTGCCAGCAGTACCCCGCCGCGGGGCAGGCAGTATTTT. This codes for CASSTPPRGRQYF.

This clone was detected only once. This sequence joins TRBV6-5 and TRBJ1-6; D possibly corresponds to TRBD1 (5 bases). V was cut by 5 bases and J by 10 bases, with 18 bases left in between. This CDR3 region has 15 residues. CDR1 is MNHEY and CDR2 is SVGAGI in the germline V gene. CDR3 amino acids: CASSPRGGGESPLHF. CDR3 coding DNA: TGTGCCAGCAGTCCCCGGGGGGGTGGCGAATCACCCCTCCACTTT.

The chain joins TRBV1 to TRBJ2-4; TRBD2, the table's D call, lacks a check against the DNA. TRBV1 corresponds to a pseudogene. The length of the CDR3 is 15 residues. The CDR3 DNA reads TGCACCAGCAACAATAGCGGGGGGTCCAAAAACATTCAGTACTTC. It encodes CTSNNSGGSKNIQYF.

The genes are TRBV29-1 and TRBJ1-2, with 8 bases matching TRBD1. Germline CDR1 and CDR2: SQVTM and ANQGSEA. The V gene end was trimmed by 4 bases and the J gene end by 1 base; junction bases not matched to a gene: 2. The CDR3 loop spans 13 amino acids. The CDR3 coding sequence is TGCAGCGTTGGAACAGGGGGTAACTATGGCTACACCTTC. It codes for CSVGTGGNYGYTF.

This clone was detected only once. This rearrangement joins TRBV4-2 to TRBJ2-1; D is unresolved. This CDR3 has 17 amino acids. Trimming left V 0 bases short and J 7 bases short, with 19 bases between. Germline loops: CDR1 LGHNA, CDR2 YNFKEQ. The CDR3 DNA is TGTGCCAGCAGCCAAGAATCTGGCGCTTCTAGATGGAATGAGCAGTTCTTC. It encodes CASSQESGASRWNEQFF.

The chain joins TRBV3-1 (or the pseudogene TRBV3-2) to TRBJ2-7, with TRBD2 as a possible D gene (5 bases). The CDR3 loop spans 14 amino acids. CDR1 is LGHDT, CDR2 YNNKEL, per germline (reference sequence). V was trimmed by 4 bases and J by 3 bases, leaving 13 bases between them. The CDR3 nucleotides read TGTGCCAGCAGCCCGCGGTCCGGGAACTACGAGCAGTACTTC. This codes for CASSPRSGNYEQYF.

The chain couples TRBV6-1 to TRBJ2-1; tentatively, D is TRBD2 (5 bases). The length of the CDR3 is 15 residues. The germline CDR1 and CDR2 sequences are MNHNS and SASEGT. Trimming left V 0 bases short and J 16 bases short, with 22 bases between. CDR3 loop: CASSEALLRLSTEFF. Written as DNA, the CDR3 is TGTGCCAGCAGTGAAGCGCTTCTTCGACTAAGTACCGAATTCTTC.

V gene TRBV7-9 combines with J gene TRBJ1-2, with no clear D. Trimming shortened V by 4 bases and J by 6 bases, and 18 bases separated the two germline ends. This CDR3 is 15 amino acids long. Germline V gives CDR1 SEHNR, CDR2 FQNEAQ (reference sequence). This CDR3 reads CASSSLAGPRNGYTF. The CDR3 nucleotides are TGTGCCAGCAGCTCGCTAGCGGGTCCCAGGAATGGCTACACCTTC.

The chain carries TRBV27 and TRBJ1-3; 7 bases are shared with TRBD1. Germline V lookup: CDR1 MNHEY, CDR2 SMNVEV (reference sequence). The CDR3 spans 15 residues. The trim removed 4 bases at V and 3 bases at J, leaving 6 bases unmatched. This CDR3 reads CASSSRTGFGNTIYF. The CDR3 DNA follows: TGTGCCAGCAGTTCCCGGACAGGCTTTGGAAACACCATATATTTT.

The genes are TRBV28 and TRBJ1-4; 7 bases align to TRBD1. This CDR3 contains 15 residues. V gave up 5 bases and J gave up 3 bases; unmatched junction bases: 6. Germline loops: CDR1 MDHEN, CDR2 SYDVKM. CDR3 in amino acids: CASSDPGQSNEKLFF. The CDR3 coding sequence is TGTGCCAGCAGTGACCCGGGACAGTCTAATGAAAAACTGTTTTTT.